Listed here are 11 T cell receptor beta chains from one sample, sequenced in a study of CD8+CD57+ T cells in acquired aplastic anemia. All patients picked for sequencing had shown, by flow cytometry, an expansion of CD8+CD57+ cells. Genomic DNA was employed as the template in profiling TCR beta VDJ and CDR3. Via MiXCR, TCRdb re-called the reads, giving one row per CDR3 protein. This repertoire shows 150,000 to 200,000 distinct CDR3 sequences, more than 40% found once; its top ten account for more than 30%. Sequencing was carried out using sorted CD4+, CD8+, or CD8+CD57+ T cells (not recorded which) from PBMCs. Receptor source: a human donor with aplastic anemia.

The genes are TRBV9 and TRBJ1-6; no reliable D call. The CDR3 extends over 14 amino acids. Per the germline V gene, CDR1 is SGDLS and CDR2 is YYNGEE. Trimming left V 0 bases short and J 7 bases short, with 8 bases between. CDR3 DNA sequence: TGTGCCAGCAGCGTAGAAGGAGCAAATTCACCCCTCCACTTT. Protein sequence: CASSVEGANSPLHF.

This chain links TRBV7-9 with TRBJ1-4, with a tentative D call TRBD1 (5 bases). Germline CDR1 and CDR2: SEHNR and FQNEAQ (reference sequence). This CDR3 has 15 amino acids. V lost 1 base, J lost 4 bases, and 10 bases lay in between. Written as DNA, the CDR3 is TGTGCCAGCAGCTTAGTGGGCCAGGGTAATGAAAAACTGTTTTTT. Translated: CASSLVGQGNEKLFF.

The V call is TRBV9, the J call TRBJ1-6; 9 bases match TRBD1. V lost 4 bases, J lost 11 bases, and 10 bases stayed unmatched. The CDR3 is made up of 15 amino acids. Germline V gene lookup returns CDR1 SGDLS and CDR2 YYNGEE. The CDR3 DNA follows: TGTGCCAGCAGCTCCATCGCACAGGGGGCCACACCCCTCCACTTT. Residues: CASSSIAQGATPLHF. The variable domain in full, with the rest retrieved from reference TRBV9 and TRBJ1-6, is DSGVTQTPKHLITATGQRVTLRCSPRSGDLSVYWYQQSLDQGLQFLIQYYNGEERAKGNILERFSAQQFPDLHSELNLSSLELGDSALYFCASSSIAQGATPLHFGNGTRLTVT.

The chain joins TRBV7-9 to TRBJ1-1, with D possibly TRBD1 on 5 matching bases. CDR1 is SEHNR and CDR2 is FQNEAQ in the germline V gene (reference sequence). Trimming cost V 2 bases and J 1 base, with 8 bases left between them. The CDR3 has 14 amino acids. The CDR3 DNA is TGTGCCAGCAGCTTACAGGGCTGGAACACTGAAGCTTTCTTT. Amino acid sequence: CASSLQGWNTEAFF.

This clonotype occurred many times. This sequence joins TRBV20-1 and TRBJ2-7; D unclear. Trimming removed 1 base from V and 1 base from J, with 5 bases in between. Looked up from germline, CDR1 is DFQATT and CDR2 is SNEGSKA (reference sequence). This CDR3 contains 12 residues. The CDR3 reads CSARAGSYEQYF. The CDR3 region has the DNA TGCAGTGCTAGAGCCGGATCCTACGAGCAGTACTTC.

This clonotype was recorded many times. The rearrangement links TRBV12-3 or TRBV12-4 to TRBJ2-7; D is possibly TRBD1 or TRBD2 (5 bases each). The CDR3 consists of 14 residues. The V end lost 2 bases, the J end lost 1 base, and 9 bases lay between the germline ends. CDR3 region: CASSLPGASYEQYF. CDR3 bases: TGTGCCAGCAGTTTACCCGGGGCGTCCTACGAGCAGTACTTC.

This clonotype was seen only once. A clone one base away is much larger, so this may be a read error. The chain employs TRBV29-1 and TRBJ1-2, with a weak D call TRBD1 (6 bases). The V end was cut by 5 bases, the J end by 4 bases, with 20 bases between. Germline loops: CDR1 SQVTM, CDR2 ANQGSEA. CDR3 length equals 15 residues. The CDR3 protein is CSVPNRQEPCYGYTF. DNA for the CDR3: TGCAGCGTTCCCAACCGACAGGAACCCTGCTATGGCTACACCTTC.

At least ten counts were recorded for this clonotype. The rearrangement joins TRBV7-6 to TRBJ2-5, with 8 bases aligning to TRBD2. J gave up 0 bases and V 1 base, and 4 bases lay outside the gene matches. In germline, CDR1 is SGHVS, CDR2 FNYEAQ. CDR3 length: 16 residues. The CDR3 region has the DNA TGTGCCAGCAGCTTAGTACTAGCGGACGACCAAGAGACCCAGTACTTC. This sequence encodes CASSLVLADDQETQYF.

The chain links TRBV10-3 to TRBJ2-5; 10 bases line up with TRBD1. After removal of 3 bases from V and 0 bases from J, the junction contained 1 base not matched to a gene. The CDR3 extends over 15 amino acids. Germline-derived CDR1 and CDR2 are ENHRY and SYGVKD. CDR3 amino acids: CAISEGQGDQETQYF. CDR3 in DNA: TGTGCCATCAGTGAAGGACAGGGGGACCAAGAGACCCAGTACTTC.

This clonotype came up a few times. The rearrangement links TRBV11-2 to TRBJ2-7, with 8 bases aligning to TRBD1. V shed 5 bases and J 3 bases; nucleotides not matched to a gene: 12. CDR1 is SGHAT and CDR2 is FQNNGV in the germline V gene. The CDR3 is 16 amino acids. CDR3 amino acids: CASSPGRTGTIYEQYF. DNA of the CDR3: TGTGCCAGCAGCCCCGGCCGGACAGGGACCATCTACGAGCAGTACTTC.

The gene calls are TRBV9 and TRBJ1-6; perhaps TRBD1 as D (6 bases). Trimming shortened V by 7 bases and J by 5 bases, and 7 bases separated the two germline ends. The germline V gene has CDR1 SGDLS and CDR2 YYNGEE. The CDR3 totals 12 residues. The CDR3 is CASGGDNSPLHF. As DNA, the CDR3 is TGTGCCAGCGGGGGCGATAATTCACCCCTCCACTTT.